The 9 T cell receptor beta chains listed next were all sequenced from one sample in a study of STAT3 mutations in large granular lymphocyte leukemia. Points from the study as a whole: Every T-LGLL patient had at least one immunodominant TCRbeta clonotype.

Their target antigens are unknown. The table came from immunoSEQ multiplex PCR; TCRdb's copy has only in-frame clones and leaves some out. Here the sample spans about 42,000 clones, 80% to 85% being singletons. The sequenced material came from PBMCs. The receptors here all came from a human donor with T large granular lymphocyte leukemia. Some clones in this sample may be carry-over from other donors' samples.

The chain has TRBV5-1 and TRBJ2-7; 9 bases fit TRBD1. Per germline, CDR1 SGHRS and CDR2 YFSETQ. The CDR3 consists of 15 residues. J was trimmed by 3 bases and V by 0 bases; bases with no gene match: 4. This chain's CDR3 is CASSLDAGQGYEQYF. CDR3 DNA sequence: TGCGCCAGCAGCTTGGATGCGGGACAGGGCTACGAGCAGTACTTC.

The chain has TRBV4-1 and TRBJ2-1; D unresolved. The V gene's germline CDR1 is MGHRA and CDR2 YSYEKL. Trimming cost V 4 bases and J 5 bases, with 6 bases left between them. This CDR3 is 12 amino acids long. The CDR3 loop is CASSPSHNEQFF. The DNA of the CDR3 is TGCGCCAGCAGCCCATCTCACAATGAGCAGTTCTTC.

The chain couples TRBV19 to TRBJ1-5; 7 bases agree with TRBD1. In germline, CDR1 is LNHDA, CDR2 SQIVND (reference sequence). The V gene end was trimmed by 4 bases and the J gene end by 3 bases; junction bases not matched to a gene: 6. The CDR3 is 15 residues long. The CDR3 DNA sequence: TGTGCCAGTAGTACTGACAGGGCTTACAATCAGCCCCAGCATTTT. Protein product: CASSTDRAYNQPQHF.

This chain connects TRBV11-3 to TRBJ1-1; D might be TRBD1 (6 bases). V dropped 5 bases and J dropped 4 bases, with 11 bases sitting between them. This CDR3 is built from 13 residues. Looked up from germline, CDR1 is SGHNT and CDR2 is YENEEA. For the CDR3, the DNA is TGTGCCAGCAGCAAAGGGGGGCGCACTGAAGCTTTCTTT. This sequence encodes CASSKGGRTEAFF. The full variable domain, rest sourced from reference TRBV11-3 and TRBJ1-1, is EAGVVQSPRYKIIEKKQPVAFWCNPISGHNTLYWYLQNLGQGPELLIRYENEEAVDDSQLPKDRFSAERLKGVDSTLKIQPAELGDSAVYLCASSKGGRTEAFFGQGTRLTVV.

The chain uses TRBV27 and TRBJ2-2; no reliable D call. CDR1 MNHEY and CDR2 SMNVEV come from the germline V gene (reference sequence). V was shortened by 8 bases and J by 5 bases, with 9 bases between the two germline ends. This CDR3 is built from 12 residues. This CDR3 reads CASLYGTGELFF. The CDR3 coding sequence is TGTGCCAGCCTGTACGGGACCGGGGAGCTGTTTTTT.

The chain has TRBV5-4 and TRBJ2-7, with 9 bases that match TRBD1. V gave up 4 bases and J gave up 4 bases; unmatched junction bases: 12. Germline CDR1 and CDR2: SGHNT and YYREEE (reference sequence). The CDR3 length is 16 residues. Here the CDR3 reads CASSEGGQGGKYEQYF. The CDR3 DNA reads TGTGCCAGCAGCGAGGGGGGACAGGGAGGAAAGTACGAGCAGTACTTC.

The J gene is TRBJ2-2, the V gene TRBV5-1; 9 bases match TRBD2. The CDR3 consists of 15 residues. The germline CDR1 and CDR2 sequences are SGHRS and YFSETQ. V gave up 4 bases and J gave up 3 bases; unmatched junction bases: 4. This chain's CDR3 is CASSLAGGHTGELFF. CDR3 nucleotides: TGCGCCAGCAGCCTTGCGGGGGGGCACACCGGGGAGCTGTTTTTT.

V and J are TRBV4-1 and TRBJ2-7; 7 bases map to TRBD2. Germline V gene lookup returns CDR1 MGHRA and CDR2 YSYEKL. Trimming at V came to 4 bases and at J to 7 bases, leaving 13 bases not matched to a gene. This CDR3 has 15 amino acids. The CDR3 region is CASSREGSSWGEQYF. The DNA of the CDR3 is TGCGCCAGCAGCCGGGAGGGGTCGAGCTGGGGGGAGCAGTACTTC.

This chain uses TRBV10-3 with TRBJ1-1; D gene unclear. V lost 0 bases and J 11 bases, leaving 13 bases between the germline ends. The CDR3 spans 13 residues. Germline loops: CDR1 ENHRY, CDR2 SYGVKD. Written as DNA, the CDR3 is TGTGCCATCAGTGAGTCAGGTGAAAGCCCGGCTTTCTTT. Translating it yields CAISESGESPAFF.